The 30 T cell receptor beta chains in this list originate from one sample, sequenced in a study of CD8+ T cells in alopecia areata. TCR sequencing used cDNA made by reverse transcription of extracted RNA. The assay was immunoSEQ multiplex PCR, and TCRdb's table has in-frame clones only and misses some. The table lists around 190,000 clones, roughly 50% of them singletons, with around 5.1% in the top ten. Sequencing used CD8+ T cells sorted from blood. The receptor set was obtained from a human donor in good health.

The J gene is TRBJ1-1, the V gene TRBV29-1; TRBD1 agrees at 8 bases. Unmatched junction bases numbered 4, after V lost 4 bases and J lost 0 bases. Per the germline V gene, CDR1 is SQVTM and CDR2 is ANQGSEA. The CDR3 covers 14 residues. This chain's CDR3 is CSVAWDRMNTEAFF. The DNA of the CDR3 is TGCAGCGTTGCCTGGGACAGGATGAACACTGAAGCTTTCTTT.

This rearrangement joins TRBV6-6 to TRBJ2-3; no firm D call. V dropped 2 bases and J dropped 0 bases, with 6 bases sitting between them. In germline, CDR1 is MNHNY, CDR2 SVGAGI (reference sequence). This CDR3 is 14 amino acids long. CDR3 bases: TGTGCCAGCAGTTACGTAGGGAGCACAGATACGCAGTATTTT. It is translated as CASSYVGSTDTQYF.

The V and J genes are TRBV29-1 and TRBJ2-7, with 10 bases lining up with TRBD1. J gave up 7 bases and V 4 bases, and 10 bases lay outside the gene matches. From germline, CDR1 is SQVTM and CDR2 ANQGSEA. The CDR3 covers 14 residues. In DNA form, the CDR3 reads TGCAGCGTTGGTTCGGGACAGGGGACGGGGGAGCAGTACTTC. Protein: CSVGSGQGTGEQYF.

V usage is TRBV5-1 and J usage is TRBJ2-5; no clear D gene. Germline lookup yields CDR1 SGHRS and CDR2 YFSETQ. V was trimmed by 2 bases and J by 4 bases, leaving 12 bases between them. CDR3 length: 14 residues. The CDR3 sequence: CASSFSVQRETQYF. In DNA, the CDR3 is TGCGCCAGCAGCTTCAGCGTCCAGAGAGAGACCCAGTACTTC.

J is TRBJ1-1 and V is TRBV5-6; the D gene is possibly TRBD1 (6 bases). CDR3 size: 12 residues. Looked up from germline, CDR1 is SGHDT and CDR2 is YYEEEE. Trimming took off 4 bases at V and 7 bases at J, with 11 bases between the two ends. The CDR3 sequence is CASSRQVDEAFF. The CDR3 DNA reads as TGTGCCAGCAGCAGACAGGTTGATGAAGCTTTCTTT.

The V call is TRBV15, the J call TRBJ2-5, with a tentative D call TRBD2 (7 bases). Trimming stripped 2 bases from V and 6 bases from J, with 19 bases between. The CDR3 length is 16 residues. From germline, CDR1 is LNHNV and CDR2 YYDKDF (reference sequence). The CDR3 here is CATSRSSGGIGKTQYF. Here the CDR3 DNA reads TGTGCCACCAGCAGAAGCTCGGGGGGCATCGGAAAGACCCAGTACTTC.

The chain uses TRBV23-1 and TRBJ1-5; D is undetermined. TRBV23-1 is reported as an ORF; its role is uncertain. The CDR3 contains 15 residues. V was shortened by 0 bases and J by 1 base, with 7 bases between the two germline ends. CDR3 in DNA: TGCGCCAGCAGTCAATCAGGCAGGAGCAATCAGCCCCAGCATTTT. Its protein product is CASSQSGRSNQPQHF.

The chain links TRBV7-6 to TRBJ2-7; 8 nucleotides agree with TRBD1. The CDR3 consists of 16 residues. The V gene end was trimmed by 5 bases and the J gene end by 2 bases; junction bases not matched to a gene: 11. CDR1 SGHVS and CDR2 FNYEAQ come from the germline V gene. The CDR3: CASSKRQGSTTYEQYF. The CDR3, as DNA: TGTGCCAGCAGCAAAAGACAGGGGTCAACTACCTACGAGCAGTACTTC. The whole variable domain, remainder taken from reference TRBV7-6 and TRBJ2-7, is GAGVSQSPRYKVTKRGQDVALRCDPISGHVSLYWYRQALGQGPEFLTYFNYEAQQDKSGLPNDRFSAERPEGSISTLTIQRTEQRDSAMYRCASSKRQGSTTYEQYFGPGTRLTVT.

The rearrangement joins TRBV2 to TRBJ1-1; D perhaps matches TRBD1 (5 bases). V was shortened by 0 bases and J by 10 bases, with 9 bases between the two germline ends. This CDR3 has 12 amino acids. Germline CDR1 reads SNHLY; CDR2 reads FYNNEI. CDR3 sequence: CASSEAREGAFF. In nucleotides, the CDR3 is TGTGCCAGCAGTGAAGCCAGGGAAGGAGCTTTCTTT.

The CDR3 DNA is TGCAGCGTTTCCATCGGGGGGGGTTTGGAACTGTTTTTT. As protein: CSVSIGGGLELFF. The rearrangement uses TRBV29-1 and TRBJ1-4, with D tentatively TRBD1 (5 bases). The CDR3 is 13 amino acids. Germline loops: CDR1 SQVTM, CDR2 ANQGSEA. V was cut by 5 bases and J by 12 bases, with 19 bases left in between.

The chain has TRBV6-5 and TRBJ2-5; TRBD2 is a possible D gene (7 bases). Trimming shortened V by 7 bases and J by 5 bases, and 17 bases separated the two germline ends. CDR1 and CDR2 (germline): MNHEY, SVGAGI. CDR3 length: 14 amino acids. CDR3 coding DNA: TGTGCCAGCACCCAGGCGGGGGCCGGTGAGACCCAGTACTTC. This gives the protein CASTQAGAGETQYF.

In the case of this clone: The identical CDR3 is also encoded by other nucleotide sequences in the sample. The V gene is TRBV25-1, the J gene TRBJ2-5; TRBD2 agrees at 8 bases. The V gene end was trimmed by 2 bases and the J gene end by 2 bases; junction bases not matched to a gene: 4. Looked up from germline, CDR1 is MGHDK and CDR2 is SYGVNS. The CDR3 totals 15 residues. Here the CDR3 reads CASSEPTSGQETQYF. The CDR3 bases are TGTGCCAGCAGTGAACCCACTAGCGGACAAGAGACCCAGTACTTC.

CDR3 sequence reads: CASSEDRDEQYF. The CDR3 nucleotides read TGTGCCAGCAGCGAGGACAGGGACGAGCAGTACTTC. The V and J genes are TRBV7-9 and TRBJ2-7, with 8 bases matching TRBD1. The CDR3 loop spans 12 amino acids. Germline trimming cut 5 bases from V and 5 bases from J; bases unmatched to any gene: 2. In germline, CDR1 is SEHNR, CDR2 FQNEAQ (reference sequence).

This clone was seen only a few times. This rearrangement joins TRBV7-8 to TRBJ2-1; D remains ambiguous. The CDR3 totals 13 residues. CDR1 SGHVS and CDR2 FQNEAQ come from the germline V gene. Trimming took off 3 bases at V and 8 bases at J, with 11 bases between the two ends. In DNA, the CDR3 is TGTGCCAGCAGCTTGGCATCCTGGGATGAGCAGTTCTTC. The encoded protein is CASSLASWDEQFF.

In its sample, this clone was seen a few times. The chain combines TRBV7-8 with TRBJ2-7, with TRBD1 as a possible D gene (5 bases). The germline CDR1 and CDR2 sequences are SGHVS and FQNEAQ. The CDR3 has 18 residues. V gave up 5 bases and J gave up 0 bases, with 23 bases separating them. The CDR3: CASSVPSSRQPSSYEQYF. For the CDR3, the DNA is TGTGCCAGCAGCGTGCCATCGAGCAGACAGCCCAGCTCCTACGAGCAGTACTTC. Complete variable domain (other parts from reference TRBV7-8 and TRBJ2-7): GAGVSQSPRYKVAKRGQDVALRCDPISGHVSLFWYQQALGQGPEFLTYFQNEAQLDKSGLPSDRFFAERPEGSVSTLKIQRTQQEDSAVYLCASSVPSSRQPSSYEQYFGPGTRLTVT.

This clone was counted once. Other DNA sequences in the sample encode the same CDR3. V usage is TRBV30 and J usage is TRBJ2-6, with D perhaps TRBD2 (6 bases). This CDR3 contains 14 residues. Trimming took 2 bases from V and 2 from J, leaving 7 bases between them. Germline V gives CDR1 GTSNPN, CDR2 SVGIG (reference sequence). The CDR3 coding sequence is TGTGCCTGGAGTTCGGGGGCTGGGGCCAACGTCCTGACTTTC. Translation: CAWSSGAGANVLTF.

The chain couples TRBV27 to TRBJ1-4, with TRBD1 identical over 10 bases. Per the germline V gene, CDR1 is MNHEY and CDR2 is SMNVEV (reference sequence). The CDR3 totals 17 residues. V dropped 6 bases and J dropped 3; count of bases not matched to a gene: 10. CDR3 sequence reads: CASSRTGTGAPNEKLFF. The CDR3 DNA is TGTGCCAGCAGCCGCACCGGGACAGGGGCTCCTAATGAAAAACTGTTTTTT.

The V gene is TRBV29-1, the J gene TRBJ2-7, with D tentatively TRBD2 (6 bases). The V gene's germline CDR1 is SQVTM and CDR2 ANQGSEA. V was pared by 4 bases and J by 5 bases, with 15 bases between. This CDR3 is 13 amino acids long. The chain's CDR3 is CSVGGGIRDEQYF. CDR3 bases: TGCAGCGTTGGAGGAGGGATACGGGACGAGCAGTACTTC.

J is TRBJ1-1 and V is TRBV5-1; 7 bases match TRBD1. Unmatched junction bases numbered 0, after V lost 6 bases and J lost 4 bases. Per the germline V gene, CDR1 is SGHRS and CDR2 is YFSETQ. This CDR3 is built from 11 residues. CDR3 in amino acids: CASNRGTEAFF. The CDR3 nucleotides read TGCGCCAGCAACAGGGGCACTGAAGCTTTCTTT. Full variable domain (remainder filled in from reference TRBV5-1 and TRBJ1-1): KAGVTQTPRYLIKTRGQQVTLSCSPISGHRSVSWYQQTPGQGLQFLFEYFSETQRNKGNFPGRFSGRQFSNSRSEMNVSTLELGDSALYLCASNRGTEAFFGQGTRLTVV.

This clone was counted a few times. This chain connects TRBV7-9 to TRBJ1-1; no reliable D call. There are 12 residues in the CDR3. Trimming removed 1 base from V and 9 bases from J, with 9 bases in between. Germline lookup yields CDR1 SEHNR and CDR2 FQNEAQ (reference sequence). CDR3 residues: CASSLEGSKAFF. Written as DNA, the CDR3 is TGTGCCAGCAGCTTAGAGGGCAGTAAAGCTTTCTTT.

J is TRBJ1-2 and V is TRBV7-9; TRBD1 matches at 10 bases. Germline V CDR1 and CDR2: SEHNR, FQNEAQ (reference sequence). The V gene end was trimmed by 5 bases and the J gene end by 3 bases; junction bases not matched to a gene: 9. The CDR3 contains 16 residues. The CDR3 here is CASSLDRDRGHYGYTF. Written as DNA, the CDR3 is TGTGCCAGCAGCCTAGACCGGGACAGGGGTCACTATGGCTACACCTTC.

This chain uses TRBV11-1 with TRBJ2-1; D call uncertain. CDR3 length equals 13 residues. Trimming stripped 3 bases from V and 4 bases from J, with 7 bases between. Germline CDR1 reads SGHAT; CDR2 reads FQDESV (reference sequence). CDR3 region: CASSFGEYNEQFF. CDR3 sequence (DNA): TGTGCCAGCAGCTTTGGAGAATACAATGAGCAGTTCTTC.

The chain links TRBV11-2 to TRBJ1-6; 8 positions match TRBD1. The germline V gene has CDR1 SGHAT and CDR2 FQNNGV. This CDR3 has 16 residues. Unmatched junction bases numbered 9, after V lost 4 bases and J lost 7 bases. CDR3 residues: CASSSGGTGGNSPLHF. Here the CDR3 DNA reads TGTGCCAGCAGCTCAGGTGGGACAGGAGGAAATTCACCCCTCCACTTT.

DNA of the CDR3: TGTGCCAGCAGCTCGATACAGGGGTGGGTGGATGGCTACACCTTC. Amino acid sequence: CASSSIQGWVDGYTF. V is TRBV7-9 and J is TRBJ1-2; 7 positions match TRBD1. Germline V lookup: CDR1 SEHNR, CDR2 FQNEAQ (reference sequence). Trimming cost V 4 bases and J 6 bases; bases outside gene matches: 11. The CDR3 length is 15 residues.

The V gene is TRBV11-2, the J gene TRBJ2-5; D perhaps matches TRBD1 (5 bases). V lost 1 base and J lost 12, with 9 bases in between. Germline V CDR1 and CDR2: SGHAT, FQNNGV. CDR3 length: 11 amino acids. In nucleotides, the CDR3 is TGTGCCAGCAGCTTAGGACAGCAAAAGTACTTC. Its protein product is CASSLGQQKYF.

The rearrangement joins TRBV2 to TRBJ2-1, with 8 bases fitting TRBD2. Germline V gives CDR1 SNHLY, CDR2 FYNNEI. V lost 5 bases and J lost 10; bases outside the gene matches: 10. CDR3 length: 14 residues. DNA for the CDR3: TGTGCCAGCAGTCCTCTAGCGGGCCCCGGAGAGCAGTTCTTC. Encoded protein: CASSPLAGPGEQFF.

This rearrangement joins TRBV1 to TRBJ1-5; the DNA was not compared with TRBD1, the D call given in the table. TRBV1 is noted as a pseudogene. This CDR3 comprises 19 residues. DNA of the CDR3: TGCACCAGCACCAGGGGAGGGACAGGGGGCGGATTTTGCAATCAGCCCCAGCATTTT. This codes for CTSTRGGTGGGFCNQPQHF.

The rearrangement joins TRBV29-1 to TRBJ1-1; D remains ambiguous. CDR1 is SQVTM, CDR2 ANQGSEA, per germline. The V gene lost 6 bases and the J gene lost 1 base, with 9 bases spanning the gap. This CDR3 has 12 amino acids. The CDR3 loop reads CSVPRTNTEAFF. CDR3 sequence (DNA): TGCAGCGTCCCCAGGACGAACACTGAAGCTTTCTTT. Full variable domain (missing parts from reference TRBV29-1 and TRBJ1-1): SAVISQKPSRDICQRGTSLTIQCQVDSQVTMMFWYRQQPGQSLTLIATANQGSEATYESGFVIDKFPISRPNLTFSTLTVSNMSPEDSSIYLCSVPRTNTEAFFGQGTRLTVV.

The chain couples TRBV7-9 to TRBJ2-5; 8 nucleotides agree with TRBD2. Germline-derived CDR1 and CDR2 are SEHNR and FQNEAQ (reference sequence). V shed 0 bases and J 2 bases; nucleotides not matched to a gene: 5. The CDR3 is 16 residues long. CDR3 nucleotide sequence: TGTGCCAGCAGCTTAGCGCCGGGCGGGGGGCAAGAGACCCAGTACTTC. Its translation is CASSLAPGGGQETQYF.

The chain is built from TRBV29-1 and TRBJ2-7, with TRBD1 identical over 11 bases. The CDR3 is 14 residues long. CDR1 and CDR2 (germline): SQVTM, ANQGSEA. V shed 3 bases and J 4 bases; nucleotides not matched to a gene: 5. CDR3 sequence reads: CSVEAGTGGYEQYF. The CDR3 coding sequence is TGCAGCGTTGAGGCGGGGACAGGGGGTTACGAGCAGTACTTC.